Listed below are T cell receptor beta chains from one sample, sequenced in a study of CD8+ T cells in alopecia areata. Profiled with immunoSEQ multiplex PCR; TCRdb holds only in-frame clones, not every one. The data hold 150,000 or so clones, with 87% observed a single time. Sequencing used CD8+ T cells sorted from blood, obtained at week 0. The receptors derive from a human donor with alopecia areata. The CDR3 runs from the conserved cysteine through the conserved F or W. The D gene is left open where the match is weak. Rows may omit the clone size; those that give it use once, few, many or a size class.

cdr3_aa: CASSFSRVAGELFF
cdr3_nt: TGTGCCAGCAGCTTTTCCAGAGTCGCCGGGGAGCTGTTTTTT
clone_size: NA
v_call: TRBV5-6
d_call: NA
j_call: TRBJ2-2

cdr3_aa: CASTFTDTQYF
cdr3_nt: TGTGCCAGCACCTTCACAGATACGCAGTATTTT
clone_size: NA
v_call: TRBV2
d_call: NA
j_call: TRBJ2-3

cdr3_aa: CAWIAGVVGGEQYF
cdr3_nt: TGTGCCTGGATCGCGGGGGTTGTAGGGGGCGAGCAGTACTTC
clone_size: NA
v_call: TRBV30
d_call: NA
j_call: TRBJ2-7

cdr3_aa: CSAGGLAGEVEQFF
cdr3_nt: TGCAGCGCCGGCGGACTAGCGGGAGAGGTTGAGCAGTTCTTC
clone_size: NA
v_call: TRBV29-1
d_call: TRBD2
j_call: TRBJ2-1

cdr3_aa: CASSSSSGQLTYEQYF
cdr3_nt: TGTGCCAGCAGCTCGTCTTCGGGACAGCTAACCTACGAGCAGTACTTC
clone_size: NA
v_call: TRBV7-9
d_call: TRBD1
j_call: TRBJ2-7

cdr3_aa: CASSSRPDLTAYEQYF
cdr3_nt: TGTGCCAGCAGTTCGCGACCAGACTTAACCGCCTACGAGCAGTACTTC
clone_size: NA
v_call: TRBV6-5
d_call: NA
j_call: TRBJ2-7

cdr3_aa: CASKPDREETDTQYF
cdr3_nt: TGTGCCAGCAAACCGGACAGGGAGGAGACAGATACGCAGTATTTT
clone_size: NA
v_call: TRBV6-5
d_call: TRBD1
j_call: TRBJ2-3

cdr3_aa: CASGQGDEQYF
cdr3_nt: TGTGCCAGCGGACAGGGTGACGAGCAGTACTTC
clone_size: NA
v_call: TRBV7-9
d_call: TRBD1
j_call: TRBJ2-7

cdr3_aa: CASSEGGGAEAFF
cdr3_nt: TGTGCCAGCAGTGAAGGGGGGGGCGCTGAAGCTTTCTTT
clone_size: NA
v_call: TRBV25-1
d_call: NA
j_call: TRBJ1-1

cdr3_aa: CASRLTQGSGTGELFF
cdr3_nt: TGCGCCAGCAGATTAACTCAGGGAAGCGGTACCGGGGAGCTGTTTTTT
clone_size: NA
v_call: TRBV4-1
d_call: NA
j_call: TRBJ2-2

cdr3_aa: CSVEGGVTGELFF
cdr3_nt: TGCAGCGTTGAAGGCGGGGTCACCGGGGAGCTGTTTTTT
clone_size: NA
v_call: TRBV29-1
d_call: NA
j_call: TRBJ2-2

cdr3_aa: CASSATGGLPPGGFF
cdr3_nt: TGTGCCAGCAGTGCAACCGGGGGCCTCCCGCCCGGGGGTTTCTTC
clone_size: once
v_call: TRBV6-5
d_call: NA
j_call: TRBJ2-1

cdr3_aa: CASSEGEGHIYEQYF
cdr3_nt: TGTGCCAGCAGTGAAGGCGAGGGGCACATCTACGAGCAGTACTTC
clone_size: once
v_call: TRBV2
d_call: NA
j_call: TRBJ2-7

cdr3_aa: CASSEVGASNQPQHF
cdr3_nt: TGTGCCAGCAGTGAAGTGGGGGCCAGCAATCAGCCCCAGCATTTT
clone_size: NA
v_call: TRBV6-1
d_call: NA
j_call: TRBJ1-5